The following is a T cell receptor beta chain sequence with its context. Antigen unknown. Germline-derived CDR1 and CDR2 are MNHNS and SASEGT. Trimming removed 6 bases at V and 3 bases at J, with 14 bases between. The CDR3 length is 14 residues. The data were taken from a study of OX40 agonist ivuxolimab in advanced cancers. Study-wide results and caveats: In general, CD8+ T cells held more expanded clones than CD4+ did, on average.

Method: immunoSEQ multiplex PCR; TCRdb's copy keeps in-frame clones and lacks some. The table has under 65,000 clones, roughly 81% seen once; the top ten hold 3%. This sequence originates from an adult with an advanced solid tumor such as melanoma, head and neck, liver or kidney cancer. The chain uses TRBV6-1 and TRBJ1-2; possible D gene TRBD1, 5 bases. The input for sequencing was CD4+ or CD8+ T cells sorted from blood, taken in a trial of the OX40 agonist ivuxolimab. CDR3 sequence (DNA): TGTGCCAGCAGCCCTAACCAGGGAGACTATGGCTACACCTTC. This sequence encodes CASSPNQGDYGYTF.